These T cell receptor beta chains were read from a single sample in a study of naive and memory T cell subsets. MiXCR, run by TCRdb on the 5' RACE reads, gives a single entry per CDR3 protein. The table shows roughly 62,000 distinct CDR3 sequences, with 8% occurring only once. The receptors derive from a female donor in good health. Each CDR3 is given with its conserved first and last residue. The order of the fields is J gene, D gene, clone size, V gene, CDR3 DNA, CDR3 protein. D genes are given only for firm matches. The size of a clone is reported for some rows only, either as once, few or many, or as a class for expanded clones.

TRBJ2-1	NA	NA	TRBV29-1	TGCAGCGTTTCAGGGAACAATGAGCAGTTCTTC	CSVSGNNEQFF
TRBJ2-7	NA	many	TRBV27	TGTGCCAGCAGTCCCGGGACTCTAGGCGAGCAGTACTTC	CASSPGTLGEQYF
TRBJ2-5	NA	NA	TRBV20-1	TGCAGTGCTAGCGGAGTGTCAGGGGGGAACCAAGAGACCCAGTACTTC	CSASGVSGGNQETQYF
TRBJ1-1	TRBD1	NA	TRBV11-2	TGTGCCAGCAGCCCCTACAGGGGGCGGGTGAACACTGAAGCTTTCTTT	CASSPYRGRVNTEAFF
TRBJ1-1	NA	many	TRBV28	TGTGCCAGCAGTCCGCCGGCCCTGAACACTGAAGCTTTCTTT	CASSPPALNTEAFF
TRBJ1-3	NA	many	TRBV7-9	TGTGCCAGCAGCTCAGTCGGTCCCAATCAAGGAAACACCATATATTTT	CASSSVGPNQGNTIYF
TRBJ1-5	NA	NA	TRBV12-3/TRBV12-4	TGTGCCAGCAGTTTATCCCCGCCGAATCAGCCCCAGCATTTT	CASSLSPPNQPQHF
TRBJ1-4	TRBD1	many	TRBV28	TGTGCCAGCAGCTCTTCGGACAGGGACAATAATGAAAAACTGTTTTTT	CASSSSDRDNNEKLFF
TRBJ1-2	NA	few	TRBV28	TGTGCCAGCAGTTCCTCCCTATATGGCTACACCTTC	CASSSSLYGYTF
TRBJ2-7	NA	few	TRBV12-3/TRBV12-4	TGTGCCAGCAGCCCGACGGGCAGGGTGTACTACGAGCAGTACTTC	CASSPTGRVYYEQYF
TRBJ1-1	NA	few	TRBV14	TGTGCCAGCAGCCAAGTTGGCGGAGGGTTCACTGAAGCTTTCTTT	CASSQVGGGFTEAFF
TRBJ2-1	TRBD1	NA	TRBV28	TGTGCCAGCAGTGCTTACGGGGGACAGGTTAACAATGAGCAGTTCTTC	CASSAYGGQVNNEQFF
TRBJ2-2	NA	medium-sized	TRBV29-1	NA	CSVESSARGGFGAGELFF
TRBJ2-5	TRBD2	NA	TRBV29-1	TGCAGCGCACTAAGCGGGAGCCAAGAGACCCAGTACTTC	CSALSGSQETQYF
TRBJ2-5	NA	few	TRBV5-5	TGTGCCAGCACCACCCGAAGGGGCCGGGAGACCCAGTACTTC	CASTTRRGRETQYF
TRBJ2-2	NA	many	TRBV18	TGTGCCAGCTCACCACCGAGTCAACTGAACACCGGGGAGCTGTTTTTT	CASSPPSQLNTGELFF
TRBJ2-7	NA	NA	TRBV6-1	TGTGCCAGCAGTGAAGTTCCGGGGGATGGCGAGCAGTACTTC	CASSEVPGDGEQYF
TRBJ2-7	NA	few	TRBV27	TGTGCCAGCAGCCCCACGGGCGGGGCGGCCTACGAGCAGTACTTC	CASSPTGGAAYEQYF
TRBJ2-3	TRBD2	NA	TRBV6-6	TGTGCCAGCTCTAATTGGGAGCGGGAGGTCACAGATACGCAGTATTTT	CASSNWEREVTDTQYF
TRBJ2-3	NA	NA	TRBV12-3/TRBV12-4	TGTGCCAGCAGTCTACGGACCACTAGCACAGATACGCAGTATTTT	CASSLRTTSTDTQYF
TRBJ2-1	TRBD2	few	TRBV6-1	TGTGCCAGCAAACCGGGACTAGCGGGAGGGGGACATGAGCAGTTCTTC	CASKPGLAGGGHEQFF
TRBJ1-5	TRBD1	few	TRBV15	TGTGCCACCAGCGGGACAGGGTACAATCAGCCCCAGCATTTT	CATSGTGYNQPQHF